Below are 15 T cell receptor beta chains sequenced from a single sample in a study of blood T cell repertoires in COVID-19. Data came from immunoSEQ multiplex PCR; TCRdb stores just in-frame clones and leaves some out. The repertoire holds some 200,000 clones, 70% to 90% seen once, with about 6.5% in the top ten. Material: peripheral blood. The origin of the receptors is a woman aged 80 or over in a cohort sampled during active or convalescent COVID-19.

This clone has only one observation. The chain joins TRBV28 to TRBJ1-2, with D tentatively TRBD1 (5 bases). Per the germline V gene, CDR1 is MDHEN and CDR2 is SYDVKM. This CDR3 region has 15 residues. V was pared by 5 bases and J by 5 bases, with 18 bases between. CDR3 sequence reads: CASSLLQGSRYGYTF. The CDR3 bases are TGTGCCAGCAGTCTACTCCAGGGAAGTCGTTATGGCTACACCTTC.

V gene TRBV2 combines with J gene TRBJ1-2; D is undetermined. V shed 2 bases and J shed 5 bases, with 3 bases lying between them. There are 11 residues in the CDR3. CDR1 and CDR2 from the germline V gene are SNHLY and FYNNEI. The CDR3 DNA follows: TGTGCCAGCAGTGAACAGTATGGCTACACCTTC. Translated: CASSEQYGYTF.

This clone was counted only a few times. The rearrangement joins TRBV6-1 to TRBJ1-2; D unresolved. Germline V lookup: CDR1 MNHNS, CDR2 SASEGT. CDR3 length equals 12 residues. Trimming shortened V by 3 bases and J by 5 bases, and 7 bases separated the two germline ends. Written as DNA, the CDR3 is TGTGCCAGCAGTGACCCGGGGTATGGCTACACCTTC. Encoded protein: CASSDPGYGYTF.

The CDR3 spells CATSDLGLKETQYF. The CDR3 DNA follows: TGTGCCACCAGTGACCTCGGACTTAAAGAGACCCAGTACTTC. The chain uses TRBV24-1 and TRBJ2-5; TRBD2 might be the D (5 bases). The length of the CDR3 is 14 residues. Trimming removed 4 bases from V and 3 bases from J, with 11 bases in between. Per germline, CDR1 KGHDR and CDR2 SFDVKD.

This sequence joins TRBV11-3 and TRBJ1-3; 7 bases line up with TRBD1. CDR3 length equals 12 residues. V trimming: 7 bases; J trimming: 4 bases; junction bases outside the gene matches: 1. CDR1 and CDR2 from the germline V gene are SGHNT and YENEEA. CDR3 residues: CASKGAGNTIYF. CDR3 DNA sequence: TGTGCCAGCAAGGGGGCCGGAAACACCATATATTTT.

V is TRBV5-1 and J is TRBJ1-2; the match to TRBD1 covers 9 bases. The germline gives CDR1 SGHRS, CDR2 YFSETQ. CDR3 size: 14 residues. V shed 3 bases, J shed 4 bases, and the junction held 4 bases outside the gene matches. Written as DNA, the CDR3 is TGCGCCAGCAGCTCGAAGGACAGGGGCTATGGCTACACCTTC. Its protein product is CASSSKDRGYGYTF.

The chain couples TRBV10-3 to TRBJ2-3; D might be TRBD2 (5 bases). Deletions cut 10 bases from V and 7 bases from J, with 24 bases between. The CDR3 has 15 amino acids. CDR1 is ENHRY and CDR2 is SYGVKD in the germline V gene. The CDR3 region is CATGIASRTIYTQYF. In DNA form, the CDR3 reads TGTGCCACCGGCATCGCTAGCCGAACCATTTATACGCAGTATTTT.

The chain couples TRBV9 to TRBJ1-3; D possibly corresponds to TRBD1 (6 bases). V was clipped by 0 bases and J by 1 base, with 11 bases between them. The CDR3 totals 16 residues. Germline V gene data show CDR1 as SGDLS and CDR2 as YYNGEE. CDR3 in DNA: TGTGCCAGCAGCGTAGTTGGGGGCTTATCTGGAAACACCATATATTTT. This gives the protein CASSVVGGLSGNTIYF.

The chain links TRBV28 to TRBJ1-5; the D is unclear. Germline lookup yields CDR1 MDHEN and CDR2 SYDVKM. The CDR3 length is 17 residues. Trimming removed 6 bases at V and 2 bases at J, with 20 bases between. CDR3: CASRIYGKRSRNQPQHF. The CDR3 bases are TGTGCCAGCAGGATTTACGGGAAACGTTCTCGCAATCAGCCCCAGCATTTT.

This chain's CDR3 is CASTSAGVSTDTQYF. CDR3 in DNA: TGTGCCAGCACCTCGGCGGGAGTTAGCACAGATACGCAGTATTTT. The chain joins TRBV7-9 to TRBJ2-3, with TRBD2 matching 7 bases. The V segment lost 7 bases and the J segment 0 bases; nucleotides outside the gene matches: 7. Per the germline V gene, CDR1 is SEHNR and CDR2 is FQNEAQ (reference sequence). The CDR3 covers 15 residues. Complete variable domain (other parts from reference TRBV7-9 and TRBJ2-3): DTGVSQNPRHKITKRGQNVTFRCDPISEHNRLYWYRQTLGQGPEFLTYFQNEAQLEKSRLLSDRFSAERPKGSFSTLEIQRTEQGDSAMYLCASTSAGVSTDTQYFGPGTRLTVL.

The chain links TRBV4-1 to TRBJ2-5, with TRBD2 identical over 7 bases. This CDR3 contains 14 residues. The germline gives CDR1 MGHRA, CDR2 YSYEKL. The trim removed 0 bases at V and 4 bases at J, leaving 2 bases unmatched. The chain's CDR3 is CASSQDERGETQYF. Here the CDR3 DNA reads TGCGCCAGCAGCCAAGATGAGCGGGGAGAGACCCAGTACTTC.

This clone appeared once. The chain has TRBV18 and TRBJ2-5; TRBD2 agrees at 7 bases. CDR3 length: 15 amino acids. V lost 2 bases, J lost 5 bases, and 8 bases stayed unmatched. The germline V gene has CDR1 KGHSH and CDR2 LQKENI. CDR3 in DNA: TGTGCCAGCTCACCAACTACTCGGGGAGGGGAGACCCAGTACTTC. It specifies CASSPTTRGGETQYF.

In its sample, this clone was seen once. The chain carries TRBV30 and TRBJ1-2, with 8 bases matching TRBD1. Losses at the gene ends were 4 bases for V and 7 bases for J; bases not matched to a gene: 11. This CDR3 contains 14 residues. CDR1 is GTSNPN, CDR2 SVGIG, per germline (reference sequence). The CDR3 bases are TGTGCCTGGATTACGGACAGGGCGTCGGGTGGCTACACCTTC. It codes for CAWITDRASGGYTF.

The chain is built from TRBV3-1 (or the pseudogene TRBV3-2) and TRBJ1-2; TRBD1 matches at 8 bases. Germline CDR1 reads LGHDT; CDR2 reads YNNKEL (reference sequence). The V and J ends lost 6 bases and 7 bases, in that order; junction bases with no gene match: 7. The CDR3 has 13 amino acids. CDR3 in DNA: TGTGCCAGCAGACGGACAGGGATTGGTGGCTACACCTTC. This gives the protein CASRRTGIGGYTF.

The J gene is TRBJ1-2, the V gene TRBV7-9; D is perhaps TRBD1 (6 bases). Trimming took 4 bases from V and 4 from J, leaving 13 bases between them. CDR1 and CDR2 from the germline V gene are SEHNR and FQNEAQ (reference sequence). This CDR3 is 14 amino acids long. In nucleotides, the CDR3 is TGTGCCAGCAGCTCGCCCACAGGGTTCTATGGCTACACCTTC. Protein sequence: CASSSPTGFYGYTF.